This T cell receptor (beta chain) is from a study of breast tumors, draining lymph nodes, adjacent tissues. This clonotype was seen ten or more times. The CDR3 runs 14 residues. V lost 6 bases to trimming and J lost 2 bases, with 10 bases between them. Germline values: CDR1 MDHEN, CDR2 SYDVKM. TCRdb ran MiXCR on the multiplex PCR reads and lists one entry per CDR3 protein. The table shows 20,000 to 25,000 distinct CDR3 sequences, with approximately 64% occurring only once. This chain uses TRBV28 with TRBJ2-2; TRBD2 might be the D (6 bases). Sequencing used tumor-adjacent breast tissue. This TCR derives from a female donor with breast cancer. Some clones in this sample may be carry-over from other donors' samples. The CDR3 sequence: CASSPGTNTGELFF. The CDR3 region has the DNA TGTGCCAGCAGCCCCGGGACTAACACCGGGGAGCTGTTTTTT.